This is a list of T cell receptor beta chains from one sample in a study of blood T cells in healthy people across ages. TCRdb reprocessed the 5' RACE reads with MiXCR, giving one entry per CDR3 protein. The top ten hold approximately 28% of the sample, which has almost 300,000 distinct CDR3 sequences, about 25% seen once. The specimen sequenced was blood. Receptors originate from a woman aged 70-85 years in good health. CDR3s include the opening cysteine and the closing phenylalanine or tryptophan.

TRBV5-1 | CASNQSGQLQETQYF
TRBV28 | CASSRLDRPNYGYTF
TRBV2 | CASSEEVEQFF
TRBV7-9 | CASFAGTGPNEQFF
TRBV20-1 | CSAKPPSGVRYEQYF
TRBV20-1 | CSARVPQDYTKQLNNEQFF
TRBV14 | CASSQGWPNTGELFF
TRBV3-1 | CASSPQGVLTGELFF
TRBV4-1 | CASSQPDRVPEAFF
TRBV6-2/TRBV6-3 | CASSSLHSTVYEQYF
TRBV7-3 | CASSSSHLSTDTQYF
TRBV5-1 | CASSEGQKNYGYTF
TRBV7-2 | CASSLAGFGYTF
TRBV28 | CASSIQSGDTMRLHF
TRBV4-1 | CASGGEYSNQPQHF
TRBV6-5 | CTSSYSIIGGDTEAFF
TRBV20-1 | CSAPGIGSSNQPQHF
TRBV20-1 | CSALARGSQRSKNIQYF
TRBV5-1 | CASSLRASGANVLTF
TRBV6-6 | CASSTTGAGPQHF
TRBV27 | CASRPDRVGTQYF
TRBV20-1 | CSAREAVGADTQYF
TRBV12-3/TRBV12-4 | CASSVLPRGAPLHF
TRBV21-1 | CASSKFYEQYF
TRBV20-1 | CSARPRGTGMNTEAFF
TRBV7-2 | CASSSDSGRWSYEQYF
TRBV20-1 | CSARVGDFNQPQHF
TRBV28 | CASSQTGVNYNEQFF
TRBV2 | CASSVRDASYNEQFF
TRBV7-2 | CASSLATGLMNEQYF
TRBV7-2 | CASNEYADYGYTF
TRBV28 | CASLDRISGNTIYF
TRBV7-2 | CASSFQPGRNEKLFF
TRBV29-1 | CSVVHRQTIVGNTIYF
TRBV12-3/TRBV12-4 | CASSSRLVSYNEQSF
TRBV20-1 | CSASGGGNSPLHF
TRBV20-1 | CSARGHWKPNTGELFF
TRBV29-1 | CSVEGQRQNGYTF
TRBV5-1 | CASSSQQSQREVEDEQFF
TRBV20-1 | CSATPFGTKNQPQHF
TRBV6-1 | CASRAIRGGIDWETQYF
TRBV19 | CASSIGTDTQYF
TRBV4-2 | CASSQRQGAGSRSNEQFF
TRBV7-2 | CASQVGGSTDTQYF
TRBV20-1 | CSASRTYVRYEQYF
TRBV20-1 | CSARGGSLKAGNTTYF
TRBV4-1 | CASSQGSPQETQYF
TRBV20-1 | CSAEYPQGRAEAFF
TRBV5-1 | CASSLGSSGEETQYF
TRBV7-2 | CASSFTTNEQFF
TRBV5-1 | CASRTGDSQEKLFF
TRBV12-3/TRBV12-4 | CASTVPSGANVLTF
TRBV18 | CASSQPGQGTSGANVLNF
TRBV7-2 | CASSLGAQGGETQYF
TRBV20-1 | CSATSGANVLTF
TRBV28 | CASSLWGVSGQHATGELFF
TRBV27 | CASKRITGLAGVNEQFF
TRBV19 | CASSIPGRNYEQYF
TRBV6-2/TRBV6-3 | CASSYPGQGKTEAFF
TRBV3-1 | CASSRTASGANVLTF